This TCR beta chain was identified in a study of cytomegalovirus exposure and HLA in healthy donors. Notes on this clone: Antigen: not known.

Study results and caveats: A list of about 160 TCR beta chains associated with cytomegalovirus was given. Through in vitro validation, a few CMV-associated chains were shown to be specific for CMV antigens.

Produced via immunoSEQ multiplex PCR; TCRdb's table is partial and in-frame only. This repertoire shows roughly 200,000 clones, approximately 86% found once; its top ten account for 7.2%. The germline CDR1 and CDR2 sequences are SGHRS and YFSETQ. The CDR3 length is 13 residues. Between the trimmed V and J ends, which lost 6 bases and 1 base, there was a span of 11 bases. The sequenced sample was PBMCs. The chain couples TRBV5-1 to TRBJ2-7; D perhaps matches TRBD2 (6 bases). This TCR derives from a man aged 25 to 40 in good health and CMV-seropositive. The CDR3 spells CASKGGESYEQYF. CDR3 sequence (DNA): TGCGCCAGCAAGGGCGGGGAATCCTACGAGCAGTACTTC.